This TCR beta chain emerged from a study of early T cells in non-severe SARS-CoV-2 infection. Study background: Unsorted whole blood bulk RNA was sequenced, with unpaired chains.

In the library, individual cDNA molecules carried attached unique molecular identifiers. TCRdb reanalysed the 5' RACE reads using MiXCR and keeps one entry per CDR3 protein. The sample lists 85,000 to 90,000 distinct CDR3 sequences, over 12% seen once, with approximately 0.5% in the top ten. The study, taken as a whole, reports: VDJdb matches were skewed toward anti-spike CD8 T cell responses.

For this clonotype: Its antigen is unknown.

Germline CDR1 is SNHLY and CDR2 is FYNNEI. The CDR3 is 12 amino acids. Deletions cut 5 bases from V and 0 bases from J, with 3 bases between. This clonotype was sampled from an adult who was a healthcare worker with PCR-confirmed SARS-CoV-2 infection or an uninfected control (not recorded which). The V gene is TRBV2, the J gene TRBJ2-3, with D hard to call. Sequencing was done on a sample of whole blood. The CDR3 nucleotides read TGTGCCAGCAGTTATAGCACAGATACGCAGTATTTT. Protein sequence: CASSYSTDTQYF. Full variable domain (outside the CDR3, taken from reference TRBV2 and TRBJ2-3): EPEVTQTPSHQVTQMGQEVILRCVPISNHLYFYWYRQILGQKVEFLVSFYNNEISEKSEIFDDQFSVERPDGSNFTLKIRSTKLEDSAMYFCASSYSTDTQYFGPGTRLTVL.